This TCR beta chain originates from a study of T cell repertoires in cytomegalovirus infection. About the research overall: HLA-B-restricted CMV epitopes that are well studied were used alongside recently identified HLA-C-restricted ones. Based on public TCR beta signatures, there were indications of CMV infection and of a matching HLA type.

Whole-study results and caveats: Of the TCR beta families, the public ones yielded a cumulative frequency that identified carriers of CMV plus the relevant HLA. CMV-specific TCR beta clonotypes restricted by HLA-C were the ones dominating the ex vivo response.

The V and J ends lost 4 bases and 6 bases respectively, with 21 bases between them. This CDR3 spans 16 amino acids. The germline CDR1 and CDR2 sequences are SGHTA and FQGNSA. This clonotype was observed at least ten times. What it recognizes is unknown. TCRdb analysed the reads with MiXCR anew, one entry per CDR3 protein. The sample lists hundreds of thousands of distinct CDR3 sequences, roughly 28% occurring once. The clonotype comes from a human donor in good health (CMV status not recorded). Some clones in this sample may be carry-over from other donors' samples. The chain recombines TRBV7-2 with TRBJ2-5; possibly TRBD2 for D (5 bases). The sample in question was cultured PBMCs, obtained from culture after CMV antigen stimulation. In DNA form, the CDR3 reads TGTGCCAGCAGCTCGGAGGAGACTACCGCTCGGCAGACCCAGTACTTC. This codes for CASSSEETTARQTQYF.